This TCR beta chain was captured in a study of T cell responses to AZD1222 COVID-19 vaccine. J was trimmed by 0 bases and V by 6 bases; bases with no gene match: 2. CDR3 length equals 14 residues. Germline V gene lookup returns CDR1 WSHSY and CDR2 SAAADI. Produced via immunoSEQ multiplex PCR; TCRdb's table is partial and in-frame only. This table holds 150,000 to 200,000 clones, around 94% found once. Notes on this clone: Its matching antigen is unknown.

Study-level results: Within unmutated variant regions lay the reported targets of nearly half of spike-specific TCRs. CD4 TCRs associated with vaccination spanned spike, dominating at 160-218 and 743-854. Breadth and depth of Spike-specific TCRs rose after two AZD1222 doses. There were repertoire samples only from the period after the peak T cell response.

The sequencing here drew on peripheral blood, taken 28 days after the second dose of the MenACWY control vaccine. The clonotype was recovered from an adult who received the MenACWY meningococcal vaccine as a control. This chain uses TRBV10-2 with TRBJ1-3, with 7 bases aligning to TRBD1. The DNA of the CDR3 is TGCGCCAGCAGCAGACAGGGCTCTGGAAACACCATATATTTT. It codes for CASSRQGSGNTIYF.